This TCR beta chain was retrieved from a study of radiation and T cells in renal cell carcinoma. Study-level information: Nephrectomy followed 15 Gy stereotactic body radiation by 4 weeks.

Worth noting for this clone: Antigen: not known.

Described time point: blood 2 weeks post-SBRT. Specified treatment: 15 Gy SBRT to primary tumor, nephrectomy 4 weeks later. This table comes from immunoSEQ multiplex PCR, and its TCRdb copy is limited to in-frame clones, with some not included. The table has 70,000 to 90,000 clones, approximately 83% seen once. Study outcomes and limitations: From baseline, blood top tumor clonotypes peaked at 2 weeks post-radiation.

Germline assignment: CDR1 MNHEY and CDR2 SVGAGI. Deletions cut 5 bases from V and 2 bases from J, with 12 bases between. There are 14 residues in the CDR3. The source material was blood, sampled from a patient whose treatment included radiotherapy and nephrectomy. The origin of this receptor is a woman aged 50 to 65 with renal cell carcinoma. This rearrangement joins TRBV6-5 to TRBJ1-1; D is possibly TRBD1 (5 bases). CDR3 region: CASSRGLENTEAFF. The CDR3 nucleotides read TGTGCCAGCAGTCGGGGACTCGAAAACACTGAAGCTTTCTTT.